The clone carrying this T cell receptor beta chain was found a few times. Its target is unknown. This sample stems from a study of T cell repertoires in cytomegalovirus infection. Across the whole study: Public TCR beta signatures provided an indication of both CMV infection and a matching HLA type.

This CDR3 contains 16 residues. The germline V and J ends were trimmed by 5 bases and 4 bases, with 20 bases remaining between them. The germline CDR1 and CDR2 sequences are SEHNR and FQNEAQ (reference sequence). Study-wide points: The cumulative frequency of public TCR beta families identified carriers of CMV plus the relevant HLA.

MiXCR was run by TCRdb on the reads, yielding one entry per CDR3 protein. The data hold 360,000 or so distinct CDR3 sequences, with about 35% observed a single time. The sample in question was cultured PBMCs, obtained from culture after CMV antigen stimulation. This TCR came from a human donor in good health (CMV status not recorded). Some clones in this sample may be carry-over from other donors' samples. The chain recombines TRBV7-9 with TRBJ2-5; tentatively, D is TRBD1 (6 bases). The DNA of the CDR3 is TGTGCCAGCAGCCAGGGTGGGACACGGTTCTTAGAGACCCAGTACTTC. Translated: CASSQGGTRFLETQYF.